The T cell receptor (beta chain) described here comes from a study of cytomegalovirus exposure and HLA in healthy donors. Trimming removed 0 bases at V and 4 bases at J, with 11 bases between. Germline loops: CDR1 SGDLS, CDR2 YYNGEE. The CDR3 is 16 residues long. This clone has a handful of counts. Use of 60 Vbeta and 13 Jbeta primers characterized the PCR. Here immunoSEQ multiplex PCR was the method, and the copy in TCRdb shows in-frame clones only, minus some. The sample gives about 200,000 clones, roughly 77% of which show up once; more than 0.35% is in the top ten. The source is a male donor in good health and CMV-seropositive. J is TRBJ2-6 and V is TRBV9; tentatively, D is TRBD1 (6 bases). What was sequenced was PBMCs. The CDR3 nucleotides read TGTGCCAGCAGCGTAGGTACAGGGTACGGGGCCAACGTCCTGACTTTC. This sequence encodes CASSVGTGYGANVLTF.